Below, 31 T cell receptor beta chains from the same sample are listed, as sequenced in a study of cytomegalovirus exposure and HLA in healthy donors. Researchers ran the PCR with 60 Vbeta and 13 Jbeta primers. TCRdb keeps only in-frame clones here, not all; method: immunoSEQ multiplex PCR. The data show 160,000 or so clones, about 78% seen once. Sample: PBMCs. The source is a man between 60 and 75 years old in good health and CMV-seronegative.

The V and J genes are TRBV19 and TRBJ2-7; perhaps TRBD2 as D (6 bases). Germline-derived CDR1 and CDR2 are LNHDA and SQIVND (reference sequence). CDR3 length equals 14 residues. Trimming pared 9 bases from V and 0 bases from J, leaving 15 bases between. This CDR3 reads CAREPRDLSYEQYF. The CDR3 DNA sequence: TGTGCCAGAGAGCCGCGGGACCTCTCCTACGAGCAGTACTTC.

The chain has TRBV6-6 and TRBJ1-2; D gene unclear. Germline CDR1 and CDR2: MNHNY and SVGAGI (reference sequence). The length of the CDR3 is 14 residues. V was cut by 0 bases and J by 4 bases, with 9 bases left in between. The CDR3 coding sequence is TGTGCCAGCAGTTACTCGGTAGATCCCTATGGCTACACCTTC. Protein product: CASSYSVDPYGYTF.

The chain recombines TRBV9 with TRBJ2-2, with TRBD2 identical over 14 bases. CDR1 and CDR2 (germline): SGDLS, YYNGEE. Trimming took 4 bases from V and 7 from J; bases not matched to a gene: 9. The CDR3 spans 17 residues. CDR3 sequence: CASSLSTSGRAGGELFF. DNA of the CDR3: TGTGCCAGCAGCTTATCGACTAGCGGGAGGGCCGGCGGGGAGCTGTTTTTT.

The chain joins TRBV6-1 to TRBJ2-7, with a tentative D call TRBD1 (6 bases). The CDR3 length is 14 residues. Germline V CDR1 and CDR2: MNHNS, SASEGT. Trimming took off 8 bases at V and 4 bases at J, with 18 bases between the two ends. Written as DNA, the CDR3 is TGTGCCAGCTTCAATTTCGGCACAGGGTACGAGCAGTACTTC. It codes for CASFNFGTGYEQYF.

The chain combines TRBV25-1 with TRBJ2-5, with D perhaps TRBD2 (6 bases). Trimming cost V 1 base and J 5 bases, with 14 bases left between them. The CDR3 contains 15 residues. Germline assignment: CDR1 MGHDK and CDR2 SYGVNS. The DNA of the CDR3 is TGTGCCAGCAGTGAATTCAGGGACTTCTCGGAGACCCAGTACTTC. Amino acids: CASSEFRDFSETQYF.

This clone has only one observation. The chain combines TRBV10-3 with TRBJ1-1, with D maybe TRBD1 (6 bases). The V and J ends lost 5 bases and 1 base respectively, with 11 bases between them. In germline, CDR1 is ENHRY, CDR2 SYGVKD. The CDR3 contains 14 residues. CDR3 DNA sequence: TGTGCCATCAGTAAACAGGGACCGAACACTGAAGCTTTCTTT. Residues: CAISKQGPNTEAFF.

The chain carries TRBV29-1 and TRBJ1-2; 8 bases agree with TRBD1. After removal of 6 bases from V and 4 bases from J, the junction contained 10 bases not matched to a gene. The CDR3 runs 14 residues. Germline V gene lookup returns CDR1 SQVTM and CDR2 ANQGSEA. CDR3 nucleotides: TGCAGCGTCGCCGGACAGGGATTTGCCTATGGCTACACCTTC. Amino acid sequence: CSVAGQGFAYGYTF.

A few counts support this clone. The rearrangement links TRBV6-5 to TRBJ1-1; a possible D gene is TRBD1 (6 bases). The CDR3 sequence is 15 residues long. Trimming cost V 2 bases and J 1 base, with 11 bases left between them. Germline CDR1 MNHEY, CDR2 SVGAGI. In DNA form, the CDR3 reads TGTGCCAGCAGTTACCCTGGGACACCGAACACTGAAGCTTTCTTT. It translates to CASSYPGTPNTEAFF.

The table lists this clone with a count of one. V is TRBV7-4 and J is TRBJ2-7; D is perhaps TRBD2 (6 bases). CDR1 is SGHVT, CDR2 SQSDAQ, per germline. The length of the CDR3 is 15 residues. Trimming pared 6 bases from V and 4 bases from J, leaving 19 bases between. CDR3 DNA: TGTGCCAGCAGAAATATGACTAGGGAGTTATACGAGCAGTACTTC. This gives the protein CASRNMTRELYEQYF.

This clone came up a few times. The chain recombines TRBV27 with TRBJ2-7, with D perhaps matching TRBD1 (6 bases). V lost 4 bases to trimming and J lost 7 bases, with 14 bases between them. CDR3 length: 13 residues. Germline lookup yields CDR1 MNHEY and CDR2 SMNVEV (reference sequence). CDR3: CASSWDNLGEQYF. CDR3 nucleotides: TGTGCCAGCAGTTGGGACAACCTTGGGGAGCAGTACTTC.

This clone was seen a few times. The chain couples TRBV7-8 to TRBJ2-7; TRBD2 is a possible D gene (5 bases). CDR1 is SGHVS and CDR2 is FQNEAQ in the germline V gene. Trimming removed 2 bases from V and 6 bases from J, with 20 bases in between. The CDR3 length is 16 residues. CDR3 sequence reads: CASSLRGGTVYGEQYF. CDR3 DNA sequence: TGTGCCAGCAGCTTAAGAGGAGGAACCGTTTATGGCGAGCAGTACTTC.

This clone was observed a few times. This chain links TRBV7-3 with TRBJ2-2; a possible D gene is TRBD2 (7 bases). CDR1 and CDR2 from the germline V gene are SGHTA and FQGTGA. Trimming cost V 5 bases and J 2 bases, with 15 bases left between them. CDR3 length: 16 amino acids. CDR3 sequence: CASSPGGGRNTGELFF. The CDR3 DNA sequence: TGTGCCAGCAGCCCCGGGGGCGGGAGAAACACCGGGGAGCTGTTTTTT.

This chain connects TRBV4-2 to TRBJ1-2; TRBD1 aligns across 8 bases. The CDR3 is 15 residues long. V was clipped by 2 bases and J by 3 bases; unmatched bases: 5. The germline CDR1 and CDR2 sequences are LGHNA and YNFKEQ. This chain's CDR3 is CASSQQRTGHYGYTF. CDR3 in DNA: TGTGCCAGCAGCCAACAACGGACAGGGCACTATGGCTACACCTTC.

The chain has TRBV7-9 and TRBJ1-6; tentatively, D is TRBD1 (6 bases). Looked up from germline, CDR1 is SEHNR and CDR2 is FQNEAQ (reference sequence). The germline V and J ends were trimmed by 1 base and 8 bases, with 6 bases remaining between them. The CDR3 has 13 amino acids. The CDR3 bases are TGTGCCAGCAGCTTAGAGGGGGATTCACCCCTCCACTTT. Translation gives CASSLEGDSPLHF.

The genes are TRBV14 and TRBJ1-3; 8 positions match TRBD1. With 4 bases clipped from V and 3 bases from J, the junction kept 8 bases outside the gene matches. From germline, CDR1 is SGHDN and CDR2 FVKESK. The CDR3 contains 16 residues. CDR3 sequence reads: CASSLGQGRGGNTIYF. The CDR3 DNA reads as TGTGCCAGCAGCCTCGGACAGGGTCGAGGTGGAAACACCATATATTTT.

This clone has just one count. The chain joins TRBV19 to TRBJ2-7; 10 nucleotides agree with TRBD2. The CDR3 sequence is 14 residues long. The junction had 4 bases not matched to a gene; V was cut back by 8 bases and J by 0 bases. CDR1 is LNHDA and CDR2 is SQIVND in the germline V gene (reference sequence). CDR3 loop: CASGAGGLSYEQYF. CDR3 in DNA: TGTGCCAGTGGAGCGGGAGGGCTCTCCTACGAGCAGTACTTC.

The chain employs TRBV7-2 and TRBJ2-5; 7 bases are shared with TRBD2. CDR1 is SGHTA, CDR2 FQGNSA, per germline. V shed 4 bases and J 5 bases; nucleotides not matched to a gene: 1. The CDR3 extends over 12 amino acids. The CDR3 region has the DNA TGTGCCAGCAGCTCCGGGGGGGAGACCCAGTACTTC. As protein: CASSSGGETQYF.

The CDR3 spells CASRKAGGGTDTQYF. In DNA form, the CDR3 reads TGTGCCAGCAGGAAAGCTGGGGGGGGCACAGATACGCAGTATTTT. This sequence joins TRBV6-1 and TRBJ2-3; 7 bases are a match to TRBD2. The CDR3 sequence is 15 residues long. Germline CDR1 and CDR2: MNHNS and SASEGT. V lost 6 bases and J lost 1; bases outside the gene matches: 7.

This CDR3 reads CASRINHRGENTEAFF. Here the CDR3 DNA reads TGTGCCAGCAGAATAAACCACAGGGGAGAGAACACTGAAGCTTTCTTT. The chain carries TRBV6-6 and TRBJ1-1; 7 bases fit TRBD1. The V and J ends lost 6 bases and 1 base, in that order; junction bases with no gene match: 11. The CDR3 contains 16 residues. Germline V lookup: CDR1 MNHNY, CDR2 SVGAGI (reference sequence).

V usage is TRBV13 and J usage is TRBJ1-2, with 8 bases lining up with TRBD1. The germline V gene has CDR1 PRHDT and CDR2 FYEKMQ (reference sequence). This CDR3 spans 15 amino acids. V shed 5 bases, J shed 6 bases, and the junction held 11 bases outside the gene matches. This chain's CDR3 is CASSLLGQGWDGYTF. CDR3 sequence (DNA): TGTGCCAGCAGCCTACTTGGACAGGGTTGGGATGGCTACACCTTC.

The CDR3 DNA reads as TGCGCCAGCAGCTTTGACAGCTACAATGAGCAGTTCTTC. This sequence encodes CASSFDSYNEQFF. The chain uses TRBV5-1 and TRBJ2-1; D may be TRBD1 (5 bases). Per germline, CDR1 SGHRS and CDR2 YFSETQ. V was shortened by 2 bases and J by 3 bases, with 6 bases between the two germline ends. The CDR3 sequence is 13 residues long.

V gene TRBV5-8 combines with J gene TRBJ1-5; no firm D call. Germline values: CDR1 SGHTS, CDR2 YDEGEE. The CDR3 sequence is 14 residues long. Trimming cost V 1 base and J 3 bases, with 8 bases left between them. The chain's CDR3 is CASSLWQVNQPQHF. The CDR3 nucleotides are TGTGCCAGCAGCTTGTGGCAGGTCAATCAGCCCCAGCATTTT.

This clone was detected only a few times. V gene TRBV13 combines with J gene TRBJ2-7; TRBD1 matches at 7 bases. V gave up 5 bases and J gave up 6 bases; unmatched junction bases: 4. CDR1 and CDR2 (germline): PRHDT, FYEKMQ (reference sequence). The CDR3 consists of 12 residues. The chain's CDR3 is CASSRQGIEQYF. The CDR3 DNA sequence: TGTGCCAGCAGCCGACAGGGTATCGAGCAGTACTTC.

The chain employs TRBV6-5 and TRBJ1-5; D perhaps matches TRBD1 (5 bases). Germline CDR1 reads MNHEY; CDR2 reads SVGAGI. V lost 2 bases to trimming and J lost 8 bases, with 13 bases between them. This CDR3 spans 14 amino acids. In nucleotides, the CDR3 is TGTGCCAGCAGTTACAGCGACAGTAGCAAGCCCCAGCATTTT. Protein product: CASSYSDSSKPQHF.

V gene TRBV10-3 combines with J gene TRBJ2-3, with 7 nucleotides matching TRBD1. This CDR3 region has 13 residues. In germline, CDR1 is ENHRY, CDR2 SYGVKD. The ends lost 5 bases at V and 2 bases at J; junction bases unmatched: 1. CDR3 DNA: TGTGCCATCAGTCAGGGGGACACAGATACGCAGTATTTT. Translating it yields CAISQGDTDTQYF.

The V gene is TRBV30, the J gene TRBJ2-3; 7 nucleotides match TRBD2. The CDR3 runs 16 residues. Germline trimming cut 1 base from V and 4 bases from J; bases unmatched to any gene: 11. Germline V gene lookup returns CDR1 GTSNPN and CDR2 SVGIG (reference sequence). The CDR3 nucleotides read TGTGCCTGGAGTGGGGGGATGAGCGGGACGGCAGATACGCAGTATTTT. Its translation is CAWSGGMSGTADTQYF.

CDR3 protein: CASISPQGALRETQYF. The CDR3 DNA is TGTGCCAGCATTTCCCCACAGGGGGCGTTGCGAGAGACCCAGTACTTC. The rearrangement links TRBV28 to TRBJ2-5; 9 bases line up with TRBD1. V lost 7 bases and J lost 4; bases outside the gene matches: 13. Germline CDR1 reads MDHEN; CDR2 reads SYDVKM. This CDR3 comprises 16 residues.

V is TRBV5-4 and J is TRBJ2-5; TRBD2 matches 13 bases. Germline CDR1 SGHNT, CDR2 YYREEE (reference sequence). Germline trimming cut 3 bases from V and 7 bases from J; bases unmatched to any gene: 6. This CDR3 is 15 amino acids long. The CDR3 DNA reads TGTGCCAGCAGCTGGACTAGCGGGAGTGTGGGGACCCAGTACTTC. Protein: CASSWTSGSVGTQYF.

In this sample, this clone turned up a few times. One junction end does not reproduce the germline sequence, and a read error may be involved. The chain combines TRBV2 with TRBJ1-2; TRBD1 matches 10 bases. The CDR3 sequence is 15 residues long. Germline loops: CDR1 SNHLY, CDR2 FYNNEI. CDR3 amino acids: CASRPGTGDGYGYPF. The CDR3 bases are TGTGCCAGCAGGCCCGGGACAGGGGACGGGTATGGCTACCCCTTC.

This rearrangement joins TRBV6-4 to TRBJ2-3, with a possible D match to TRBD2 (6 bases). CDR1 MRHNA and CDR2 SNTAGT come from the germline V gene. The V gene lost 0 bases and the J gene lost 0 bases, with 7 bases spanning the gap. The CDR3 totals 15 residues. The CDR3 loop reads CASSDSAGSTDTQYF. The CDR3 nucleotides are TGTGCCAGCAGTGACTCGGCGGGGAGCACAGATACGCAGTATTTT.

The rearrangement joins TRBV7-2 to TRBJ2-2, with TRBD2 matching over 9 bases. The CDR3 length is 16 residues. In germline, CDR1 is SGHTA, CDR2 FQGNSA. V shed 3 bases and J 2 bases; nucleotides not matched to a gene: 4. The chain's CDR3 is CASSFSSGSNTGELFF. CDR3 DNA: TGTGCCAGCAGCTTTAGTAGCGGGAGCAACACCGGGGAGCTGTTTTTT.